This note documents a single TCR beta chain sequence. The sample comes from a study of shared clonotypes between healthy human individuals. V lost 4 bases and J 3 bases, leaving 19 bases between the germline ends. Germline V lookup: CDR1 MNHEY, CDR2 SMNVEV (reference sequence). The CDR3 runs 17 residues. Donors, healthy HIV-negative adults, lacked recent acute infections or vaccinations. Clones were read by immunoSEQ multiplex PCR, and TCRdb kept only the in-frame ones, dropping some. The sample shows over a million clones, 98% of them seen only once. The clonotype was recovered from a man between 25 and 39 years old in good health. This sequence joins TRBV27 and TRBJ2-1; D is perhaps TRBD1 or TRBD2 (6 bases each). Source material: naive CD4+ T cells sorted from blood. The subset here: CD45RA+ positively selected. CDR3 nucleotide sequence: TGTGCCAGCAGTTCCGGCTCTAGGGGGGCGATCTACAATGAGCAGTTCTTC. It translates to CASSSGSRGAIYNEQFF.